Following are 31 T cell receptor beta chains from one sample sequenced in a study of T cells after yellow fever vaccination. From the 5' RACE reads, TCRdb called clonotypes with MiXCR, one entry per CDR3 protein. The profile shows fewer than 500,000 distinct CDR3 sequences, around 19% of them singletons. The material sequenced was PBMCs, taken before the yellow fever booster vaccination. These receptors all come from a man between 18 and 35 years old who received the YFV17D yellow fever vaccine.

The J gene is TRBJ1-5, the V gene TRBV29-1; D remains ambiguous. V was shortened by 4 bases and J by 3 bases, with 10 bases between the two germline ends. Germline V gene lookup returns CDR1 SQVTM and CDR2 ANQGSEA. The CDR3 is 13 amino acids. CDR3 sequence reads: CSVVNDFNQPQHF. The CDR3 coding sequence is TGCAGCGTTGTTAATGATTTCAATCAGCCCCAGCATTTT. Complete variable domain (other parts from reference TRBV29-1 and TRBJ1-5): SAVISQKPSRDICQRGTSLTIQCQVDSQVTMMFWYRQQPGQSLTLIATANQGSEATYESGFVIDKFPISRPNLTFSTLTVSNMSPEDSSIYLCSVVNDFNQPQHFGDGTRLSIL.

V usage is TRBV7-2 and J usage is TRBJ2-3; 13 bases agree with TRBD2. This CDR3 has 16 residues. The V and J ends lost 5 bases and 7 bases, in that order; junction bases with no gene match: 9. Germline V lookup: CDR1 SGHTA, CDR2 FQGNSA. The CDR3 spells CASSLRTSGGGNTQYF. CDR3 DNA: TGTGCCAGCAGCCTACGGACTAGCGGGGGAGGGAATACGCAGTATTTT.

This clonotype was detected only a few times. DNA of the CDR3: TGTGCCAGCAGTCCCCGGGCCCTCCTGGAGCAGTACGTC. Encoded protein: CASSPRALLEQYV. J is TRBJ2-7 and V is TRBV2; unclear D gene. The CDR3 runs to 13 residues. The germline V gene encodes CDR1 SNHLY and CDR2 FYNNEI. V lost 5 bases and J lost 7, with 15 bases in between.

The rearrangement links TRBV7-2 to TRBJ2-1; tentatively, D is TRBD1 (6 bases). CDR1 and CDR2 (germline): SGHTA, FQGNSA. The CDR3 is 15 amino acids. V was shortened by 2 bases and J by 9 bases, with 17 bases between the two germline ends. CDR3 sequence: CASSLPGGPRGEQFF. Here the CDR3 DNA reads TGTGCCAGCAGCTTACCTGGGGGCCCCCGGGGTGAGCAGTTCTTC.

This clonotype occurred a few times. The gene calls are TRBV28 and TRBJ1-1; 9 nucleotides line up with TRBD1. Trimming took 7 bases from V and 3 from J; bases not matched to a gene: 6. This CDR3 comprises 14 residues. Germline V lookup: CDR1 MDHEN, CDR2 SYDVKM. CDR3 residues: CASNPGQGDTEAFF. The CDR3 nucleotides are TGTGCCAGCAACCCGGGACAGGGAGACACTGAAGCTTTCTTT.

The rearrangement joins TRBV30 to TRBJ2-3, with D uncertain. The germline V gene has CDR1 GTSNPN and CDR2 SVGIG (reference sequence). V was pared by 3 bases and J by 0 bases, with 1 base between. CDR3 length: 11 amino acids. The CDR3 DNA reads as TGTGCCTGGAGCAGCACAGATACGCAGTATTTT. Residues: CAWSSTDTQYF.

This rearrangement joins TRBV6-2 or TRBV6-3 to TRBJ2-1; 8 bases map to TRBD2. V gave up 6 bases and J gave up 9 bases; unmatched junction bases: 7. Germline CDR1 reads MNHEY; CDR2 reads SVGEGT. The CDR3 runs to 13 residues. The CDR3, as DNA: TGTGCCAGCAGCGGGACTAGTCCGCCTGAGCAGTTCTTC. This sequence encodes CASSGTSPPEQFF.

This clonotype turned up a few times. This chain uses TRBV7-3 with TRBJ2-7; the D gene is possibly TRBD2 (6 bases). The germline gives CDR1 SGHTA, CDR2 FQGTGA. V shed 2 bases and J shed 4 bases, with 15 bases lying between them. This CDR3 comprises 15 residues. CDR3 DNA: TGTGCCAGCAGCTTATGGCCGGGTGCGGGGTACGAGCAGTACGTC. Translating it yields CASSLWPGAGYEQYV.

The genes are TRBV2 and TRBJ2-5; D is perhaps TRBD1 (5 bases). Germline CDR1 and CDR2: SNHLY and FYNNEI. V lost 2 bases and J lost 4, with 17 bases in between. This CDR3 is 16 amino acids long. CDR3 residues: CASSESVGRVGETQYF. The CDR3 DNA reads as TGTGCCAGCAGTGAATCCGTCGGCAGGGTGGGAGAGACCCAGTACTTC.

The chain uses TRBV10-3 and TRBJ1-5; 7 positions match TRBD1. The J segment lost 2 bases and the V segment lost 5 bases, leaving 3 bases of the junction unmatched. The CDR3 is 14 amino acids. Germline V gene sequence: CDR1 ENHRY, CDR2 SYGVKD. CDR3 protein: CAISRDRGNQPQHF. The CDR3 coding sequence is TGTGCCATCAGTCGAGACAGGGGCAATCAGCCCCAGCATTTT.

The chain couples TRBV3-1 to TRBJ2-3; D gene ambiguous. The CDR3 runs 12 residues. The germline V and J ends were trimmed by 5 bases and 2 bases, with 5 bases remaining between them. Germline loops: CDR1 LGHDT, CDR2 YNNKEL (reference sequence). CDR3 amino acids: CASSYNTDTQYF. The CDR3, as DNA: TGTGCCAGCAGCTACAACACAGATACGCAGTATTTT.

The CDR3 protein is CSARAGSGGFWYEQYF. For the CDR3, the DNA is TGCAGTGCTAGAGCTGGTAGCGGGGGGTTCTGGTACGAGCAGTACTTC. The chain links TRBV20-1 to TRBJ2-7; 10 positions match TRBD2. The CDR3 has 16 residues. V was pared by 1 base and J by 4 bases, with 10 bases of the junction left unmatched. Germline V gene sequence: CDR1 DFQATT, CDR2 SNEGSKA (reference sequence).

The chain carries TRBV6-5 and TRBJ2-3; D is uncertain. Trimming removed 2 bases from V and 6 bases from J, with 12 bases in between. The CDR3 covers 14 residues. CDR1 MNHEY and CDR2 SVGAGI come from the germline V gene. CDR3 protein: CASSYGQIGDTQYF. In DNA form, the CDR3 reads TGTGCCAGCAGTTACGGCCAGATTGGGGATACGCAGTATTTT.

This clonotype appeared a few times. The J gene is TRBJ2-1, the V gene TRBV5-6; no definite D call. CDR1 and CDR2 (germline): SGHDT, YYEEEE. The CDR3 has 13 amino acids. V was trimmed by 2 bases and J by 5 bases, leaving 8 bases between them. CDR3: CASSFGRDNEQFF. The DNA for the CDR3 is TGTGCCAGCAGCTTTGGCCGAGACAATGAGCAGTTCTTC.

This clonotype has just a few counts. This chain joins TRBV4-3 and TRBJ2-1, with 10 nucleotides matching TRBD2. Trimming removed 6 bases from V and 0 bases from J; junction bases left unmatched: 11. The CDR3 spans 18 residues. CDR1 and CDR2 from the germline V gene are LGHNA and YSLEER. The CDR3 sequence is CASSTLLAGLSSYNEQFF. DNA of the CDR3: TGCGCCAGCAGTACCCTACTAGCGGGGCTTAGCTCCTACAATGAGCAGTTCTTC.

This clonotype was observed a handful of times. This chain joins TRBV4-1 and TRBJ2-1; 8 nucleotides agree with TRBD2. The ends lost 0 bases at V and 6 bases at J; junction bases unmatched: 1. CDR3 length: 14 amino acids. Germline-derived CDR1 and CDR2 are MGHRA and YSYEKL. The CDR3 here is CASSQDAGGNEQFF. The CDR3 DNA reads TGCGCCAGCAGCCAAGATGCGGGGGGCAATGAGCAGTTCTTC.

Ten or more counts support this clonotype. The rearrangement links TRBV20-1 to TRBJ1-6; the D is unclear. This CDR3 spans 15 amino acids. Trimming pared 6 bases from V and 7 bases from J, leaving 19 bases between. Germline CDR1 and CDR2: DFQATT and SNEGSKA (reference sequence). The CDR3 loop reads CSASGVAVGNSPLHF. The CDR3 DNA sequence: TGCAGTGCCTCCGGGGTGGCGGTGGGAAATTCACCCCTCCACTTT.

This clonotype appeared a few times. The chain joins TRBV5-1 to TRBJ2-7; tentative D call: TRBD2 (6 bases). The V gene's germline CDR1 is SGHRS and CDR2 YFSETQ. The CDR3 totals 14 residues. Trimming removed 6 bases at V and 0 bases at J, with 13 bases between. The CDR3: CASISRGSSYEQYF. Here the CDR3 DNA reads TGCGCCAGCATCTCGCGGGGAAGCTCCTACGAGCAGTACTTC.

Only a few counts were recorded for this clonotype. This chain joins TRBV20-1 and TRBJ1-3; D remains ambiguous. V lost 0 bases and J 0 bases, leaving 9 bases between the germline ends. The CDR3 loop spans 15 amino acids. Germline loops: CDR1 DFQATT, CDR2 SNEGSKA (reference sequence). In DNA form, the CDR3 reads TGCAGTGCTAGAGAGTTGAGGGCCTCTGGAAACACCATATATTTT. Amino acids: CSARELRASGNTIYF.

This clonotype was seen a few times. The chain has TRBV7-9 and TRBJ2-1, with 7 nucleotides matching TRBD1. Germline assignment: CDR1 SEHNR and CDR2 FQNEAQ (reference sequence). V shed 2 bases and J 2 bases; nucleotides not matched to a gene: 3. The CDR3 loop spans 15 amino acids. The CDR3 here is CASSLRGTAYNEQFF. The CDR3 DNA reads as TGTGCCAGCAGCTTACGTGGGACAGCCTACAATGAGCAGTTCTTC.

The J gene is TRBJ2-6, the V gene TRBV6-5, with D unclear. The CDR3 spans 17 residues. Trimming left V 0 bases short and J 2 bases short, with 11 bases between. The germline V gene encodes CDR1 MNHEY and CDR2 SVGAGI. The CDR3 DNA reads TGTGCCAGCAGTTACTCCCCCTCTGCGACTGGGGCCAACGTCCTGACTTTC. This translates into CASSYSPSATGANVLTF.

At least ten counts were recorded for this clonotype. The V and J genes are TRBV15 and TRBJ2-7; the D gene is possibly TRBD1 (5 bases). CDR1 and CDR2 from the germline V gene are LNHNV and YYDKDF (reference sequence). CDR3 length: 13 residues. V lost 6 bases and J lost 9, with 18 bases in between. CDR3 in DNA: TGTGCCACCAGTACAGGTTTTGGTTTCGGGCAGTACGTC. Its protein product is CATSTGFGFGQYV.

This clonotype was detected only once. The chain recombines TRBV28 with TRBJ2-7, with a tentative D call TRBD1 (5 bases). The CDR3 is 14 residues long. Trimming stripped 7 bases from V and 4 bases from J, with 17 bases between. Looked up from germline, CDR1 is MDHEN and CDR2 is SYDVKM. The CDR3 protein is CASTSGQGFYEQYV. The CDR3 region has the DNA TGTGCCAGCACCTCGGGCCAGGGATTTTACGAGCAGTACGTC.

This clonotype appeared a few times. The chain carries TRBV4-1 and TRBJ1-6, with D perhaps TRBD1 (6 bases). Germline CDR1 reads MGHRA; CDR2 reads YSYEKL. The V and J ends lost 1 base and 4 bases respectively, with 14 bases between them. This CDR3 has 17 residues. The CDR3: CASSQALDRFYNSPLHF. CDR3 in DNA: TGCGCCAGCAGCCAAGCCCTAGACAGGTTTTATAATTCACCCCTCCACTTT.

The rearrangement links TRBV5-6 to TRBJ1-6, with a tentative D call TRBD1 (5 bases). V lost 4 bases to trimming and J lost 8 bases, with 13 bases between them. This CDR3 is built from 14 residues. CDR1 and CDR2 (germline): SGHDT, YYEEEE. CDR3 nucleotides: TGTGCCAGCAGCGGGGGGTTAATTTATTCACCCCTCCACTTT. It yields the protein CASSGGLIYSPLHF.

The DNA for the CDR3 is TGTGCCAGCAGTTTCGGACTAGCGGGGGGGCCAACCGGGGAGCTGTTTTTT. As protein: CASSFGLAGGPTGELFF. The chain couples TRBV6-6 to TRBJ2-2; 15 bases match TRBD2. The germline CDR1 and CDR2 sequences are MNHNY and SVGAGI (reference sequence). The V segment lost 4 bases and the J segment 5 bases; nucleotides outside the gene matches: 5. The CDR3 length is 17 residues.

V and J are TRBV9 and TRBJ2-7, with 10 bases that match TRBD2. Germline CDR1 reads SGDLS; CDR2 reads YYNGEE. The CDR3 has 14 residues. J was trimmed by 3 bases and V by 0 bases; bases with no gene match: 0. The CDR3 bases are TGTGCCAGCAGCGTAGTAGCGGGGGGCTACGAGCAGTACTTC. Translation gives CASSVVAGGYEQYF.

This clonotype occurred a few times. This chain uses TRBV7-2 with TRBJ2-1, with 7 bases identical to TRBD1. The CDR3 loop spans 15 amino acids. In germline, CDR1 is SGHTA, CDR2 FQGNSA. Germline trimming cut 4 bases from V and 4 bases from J; bases unmatched to any gene: 7. The CDR3, as DNA: TGTGCCAGCAGCTCGCAGGGACAGCCTTACAATGAGCAGTTCTTC. It yields the protein CASSSQGQPYNEQFF.

The chain couples TRBV5-1 to TRBJ1-3, with D unclear. CDR3 length: 17 amino acids. The V end lost 1 base, the J end lost 0 bases, and 14 bases lay between the germline ends. In germline, CDR1 is SGHRS, CDR2 YFSETQ. The CDR3 coding sequence is TGCGCCAGCAGCTTGTTTGGGGAGACCGTCTCTGGAAACACCATATATTTT. It is translated as CASSLFGETVSGNTIYF. Full variable domain (missing parts from reference TRBV5-1 and TRBJ1-3): KAGVTQTPRYLIKTRGQQVTLSCSPISGHRSVSWYQQTPGQGLQFLFEYFSETQRNKGNFPGRFSGRQFSNSRSEMNVSTLELGDSALYLCASSLFGETVSGNTIYFGEGSWLTVV.

The rearrangement links TRBV6-5 to TRBJ2-5; maybe TRBD2 (7 bases). This CDR3 has 13 amino acids. V was shortened by 8 bases and J by 5 bases, with 15 bases between the two germline ends. Germline CDR1 MNHEY, CDR2 SVGAGI. This CDR3 is CASLGGAGETQYF. In DNA form, the CDR3 reads TGTGCCAGCCTTGGGGGGGCTGGGGAGACCCAGTACTTC.

V and J are TRBV7-9 and TRBJ2-2, with TRBD1 identical over 9 bases. This CDR3 has 16 amino acids. Trimming cost V 5 bases and J 4 bases; bases outside gene matches: 8. Germline CDR1 reads SEHNR; CDR2 reads FQNEAQ (reference sequence). CDR3 sequence (DNA): TGTGCCAGCAGCCACGACAGGGGGTCGACCACCGGGGAGCTGTTTTTT. Translation gives CASSHDRGSTTGELFF.